One and the same sample provided the 32 T cell receptor beta chains below, sequenced in a study of T cell repertoires in cytomegalovirus infection. A single record per CDR3 protein comes from TCRdb applying MiXCR to the reads. Of fewer than 300,000 distinct CDR3 sequences listed, about a quarter are singletons. Sequencing used PBMCs. The receptors derive from a human donor in good health (CMV status not recorded). Some clones in this sample may be carry-over from other donors' samples.

With respect to this clonotype: A single base separates this from a much larger clone, so it may be a read error. The CDR3 DNA sequence: TGTACCAGCAGCTTAGGCAGATACAATGAGCAGTTCTTC. Protein product: CTSSLGRYNEQFF. V and J are TRBV7-3 and TRBJ2-1, with D hard to call. In germline, CDR1 is SGHTA, CDR2 FQGTGA. This CDR3 comprises 13 residues.

The chain combines TRBV20-1 with TRBJ1-1; no clear D gene. CDR1 and CDR2 (germline): DFQATT, SNEGSKA (reference sequence). This CDR3 is built from 15 residues. V was cut by 5 bases and J by 2 bases, with 18 bases left in between. Written as DNA, the CDR3 is TGCAGTGCTCCCAAGCCCCAGCTCTTTAACACTGAAGCTTTCTTT. Its protein product is CSAPKPQLFNTEAFF.

This clonotype was picked up a small number of times. The chain is built from TRBV29-1 and TRBJ2-1; 14 bases fit TRBD2. The V segment lost 7 bases and the J segment 2 bases; nucleotides outside the gene matches: 10. The CDR3 contains 17 residues. Germline V CDR1 and CDR2: SQVTM, ANQGSEA. As DNA, the CDR3 is TGCAGCGCTTGGACTAGCGGGGGGTCTTCGACCTACAATGAGCAGTTCTTC. This codes for CSAWTSGGSSTYNEQFF.

This chain connects TRBV11-2 to TRBJ2-7; TRBD2 is a possible D gene (5 bases). The germline V gene encodes CDR1 SGHAT and CDR2 FQNNGV. This CDR3 is built from 15 residues. V shed 3 bases and J shed 8 bases, with 20 bases lying between them. CDR3 coding DNA: TGTGCCAGCAGCTTCGAAGGCGCCTCCCGGGGTAAGCAGTACTTC. This translates into CASSFEGASRGKQYF. Full variable domain (missing parts from reference TRBV11-2 and TRBJ2-7): EAGVAQSPRYKIIEKRQSVAFWCNPISGHATLYWYQQILGQGPKLLIQFQNNGVVDDSQLPKDRFSAERLKGVDSTLKIQPAKLEDSAVYLCASSFEGASRGKQYFGPGTRLTVT.

This clonotype was found a few times. The rearrangement links TRBV7-6 to TRBJ2-7, with 9 positions matching TRBD1. The length of the CDR3 is 15 residues. The germline V gene has CDR1 SGHVS and CDR2 FNYEAQ. Losses at the gene ends were 4 bases for V and 3 bases for J; bases not matched to a gene: 7. The CDR3 is CASSSQGQGGYEQYF. Here the CDR3 DNA reads TGTGCCAGCAGCTCCCAGGGACAGGGTGGCTACGAGCAGTACTTC.

The sample holds many counts of this clonotype. The chain joins TRBV7-2 to TRBJ2-1, with D perhaps matching TRBD2 (6 bases). V was trimmed by 4 bases and J by 0 bases, leaving 25 bases between them. The CDR3 consists of 20 residues. Germline lookup yields CDR1 SGHTA and CDR2 FQGNSA. As DNA, the CDR3 is TGTGCCAGCAGCTCTTCGGTGGTTGGGGTCAGGCGGGGCTCCTACAATGAGCAGTTCTTC. It translates to CASSSSVVGVRRGSYNEQFF. Full variable domain (remainder filled in from reference TRBV7-2 and TRBJ2-1): GAGVSQSPSNKVTEKGKDVELRCDPISGHTALYWYRQSLGQGLEFLIYFQGNSAPDKSGLPSDRFSAERTGGSVSTLTIQRTQQEDSAVYLCASSSSVVGVRRGSYNEQFFGPGTRLTVL.

The sample holds a few counts of this clonotype. The chain uses TRBV14 and TRBJ1-6; D unresolved. CDR3 length: 16 amino acids. Deletions cut 0 bases from V and 6 bases from J, with 12 bases between. Germline-derived CDR1 and CDR2 are SGHDN and FVKESK. The DNA of the CDR3 is TGTGCCAGCAGCCAAGATATCACGGCCCTTAATTCACCCCTCCACTTT. Translation gives CASSQDITALNSPLHF.

Points on this clonotype: A much larger clone differs by one base, so this may be a read error. The J gene is TRBJ2-1, the V gene TRBV11-2, with 7 bases lining up with TRBD1. The CDR3 runs to 13 residues. Germline V gene data show CDR1 as SGHAT and CDR2 as FQNNGV. The CDR3 DNA follows: TGTGCCAGCAGCTTAACAGGGGAAAATGAGCAGTTGTTC. Translating it yields CASSLTGENEQLF. Filled out from reference TRBV11-2 and TRBJ2-1, the complete variable domain reads EAGVAQSPRYKIIEKRQSVAFWCNPISGHATLYWYQQILGQGPKLLIQFQNNGVVDDSQLPKDRFSAERLKGVDSTLKIQPAKLEDSAVYLCASSLTGENEQLFGPGTRLTVL.

The table lists this clonotype with a few counts. This chain uses TRBV7-2 with TRBJ2-1; no reliable D call. Germline CDR1 SGHTA, CDR2 FQGNSA. This CDR3 is built from 15 residues. The V gene lost 5 bases and the J gene lost 0 bases, with 11 bases spanning the gap. The CDR3 sequence is CASSPSSLSYNEQFF. DNA of the CDR3: TGTGCCAGCAGCCCCTCAAGCCTCTCCTACAATGAGCAGTTCTTC.

This clonotype occurred a few times. This sequence joins TRBV20-1 and TRBJ2-1, with D possibly being TRBD1 or TRBD2 (7 bases each). This CDR3 has 14 amino acids. CDR1 and CDR2 from the germline V gene are DFQATT and SNEGSKA (reference sequence). Trimming took off 0 bases at V and 7 bases at J, with 13 bases between the two ends. The CDR3 loop is CSARDPGGGNEQFF. As DNA, the CDR3 is TGCAGTGCTAGAGACCCAGGGGGGGGGAATGAGCAGTTCTTC.

There are a few counts of this clonotype. The gene calls are TRBV6-2 or TRBV6-3 and TRBJ1-2; a weak D match, TRBD1 (5 bases). Germline lookup yields CDR1 MNHEY and CDR2 SVGEGT. This CDR3 is built from 17 residues. Trimming shortened V by 0 bases and J by 1 base, and 15 bases separated the two germline ends. The DNA for the CDR3 is TGTGCCAGCAGTTACTCGAGGATCGAGGGGAGTAACTATGGCTACACCTTC. Translating gives CASSYSRIEGSNYGYTF.

This clonotype appeared many times. The V gene is TRBV7-2, the J gene TRBJ1-1, with 8 bases aligning to TRBD1. Looked up from germline, CDR1 is SGHTA and CDR2 is FQGNSA. The CDR3 totals 15 residues. Trimming took 3 bases from V and 1 from J; bases not matched to a gene: 4. The CDR3 protein is CASSLGQARNTEAFF. CDR3 nucleotides: TGTGCCAGCAGCTTGGGACAGGCCAGGAACACTGAAGCTTTCTTT.

This clonotype appeared many times. The J gene is TRBJ2-3, the V gene TRBV28; the D is unclear. Per germline, CDR1 MDHEN and CDR2 SYDVKM. This CDR3 region has 13 residues. V lost 11 bases and J lost 4, with 16 bases in between. The CDR3: CARLSRPPDTQYF. In DNA, the CDR3 is TGTGCCCGTTTGTCTCGTCCCCCAGATACGCAGTATTTT.

The genes are TRBV5-1 and TRBJ2-6, with TRBD2 as a possible D gene (5 bases). Germline V CDR1 and CDR2: SGHRS, YFSETQ. CDR3 length equals 15 residues. The V gene lost 3 bases and the J gene lost 4 bases, with 11 bases spanning the gap. The CDR3 reads CASSSGLEGANVLTF. DNA of the CDR3: TGCGCCAGCAGCTCGGGATTGGAGGGGGCCAACGTCCTGACTTTC.

This clonotype occurred a few times. CDR3 in amino acids: CASSMLAGGSYEQYF. The CDR3 bases are TGTGCCAGCAGTATGCTAGCGGGAGGGTCTTACGAGCAGTACTTC. The chain joins TRBV6-5 to TRBJ2-7, with 12 bases fitting TRBD2. CDR3 size: 15 residues. Germline CDR1 reads MNHEY; CDR2 reads SVGAGI. V shed 5 bases, J shed 4 bases, and the junction held 6 bases outside the gene matches.

This clonotype was seen a few times. The CDR3 protein is CASSPRGDGPTDTQYF. CDR3 coding DNA: TGTGCCAGCAGCCCTAGAGGGGATGGCCCCACAGATACGCAGTATTTT. This chain uses TRBV7-6 with TRBJ2-3; D could derive from TRBD1 or TRBD2 (5 bases each). This CDR3 has 16 amino acids. Germline values: CDR1 SGHVS, CDR2 FNYEAQ. The germline V and J ends were trimmed by 5 bases and 2 bases, with 17 bases remaining between them. Drawing the rest from reference TRBV7-6 and TRBJ2-3, the complete variable domain is GAGVSQSPRYKVTKRGQDVALRCDPISGHVSLYWYRQALGQGPEFLTYFNYEAQQDKSGLPNDRFSAERPEGSISTLTIQRTEQRDSAMYRCASSPRGDGPTDTQYFGPGTRLTVL.

The rearrangement uses TRBV5-1 and TRBJ2-7; D is ambiguous. Germline CDR1 SGHRS, CDR2 YFSETQ. The CDR3 totals 13 residues. V was clipped by 4 bases and J by 5 bases, with 13 bases between them. The CDR3 spells CASSPLTDNEQYF. The CDR3 DNA reads as TGCGCCAGCAGCCCCCTGACTGACAACGAGCAGTACTTC.

This clonotype was seen repeatedly, ten times or more. The V and J genes are TRBV20-1 and TRBJ1-5; tentative D call: TRBD1 (6 bases). Deletions cut 7 bases from V and 0 bases from J, with 13 bases between. Germline V gene lookup returns CDR1 DFQATT and CDR2 SNEGSKA (reference sequence). This CDR3 is 14 amino acids long. Here the CDR3 DNA reads TGCAGTGGAACCCTGGACAGTAGCAATCAGCCCCAGCATTTT. Translated: CSGTLDSSNQPQHF.

This clonotype was seen more than once but under ten times. The gene calls are TRBV5-6 and TRBJ1-1, with D perhaps TRBD1 (6 bases). The germline CDR1 and CDR2 sequences are SGHDT and YYEEEE. The CDR3 is 12 residues long. V lost 4 bases to trimming and J lost 7 bases, with 11 bases between them. CDR3 nucleotides: TGTGCCAGCAGCCGGACAGAGTATGAAGCTTTCTTT. Translating gives CASSRTEYEAFF.

This chain joins TRBV27 and TRBJ2-7, with no clear D. There are 15 residues in the CDR3. Trimming took 8 bases from V and 0 from J, leaving 17 bases between them. Germline V lookup: CDR1 MNHEY, CDR2 SMNVEV (reference sequence). The CDR3 region is CASSIPDLGSYEQYF. The CDR3 DNA follows: TGTGCCAGCTCAATTCCCGACCTCGGCTCCTACGAGCAGTACTTC.

The CDR3 nucleotides are TGTGCCAGCAGCTATCCGGGAAACACCATATATTTT. This translates into CASSYPGNTIYF. The chain joins TRBV7-2 to TRBJ1-3; D remains ambiguous. V was trimmed by 4 bases and J by 4 bases, leaving 5 bases between them. This CDR3 spans 12 amino acids. Germline-derived CDR1 and CDR2 are SGHTA and FQGNSA.

This clonotype has only a few counts. The gene calls are TRBV7-2 and TRBJ2-3; no clear D gene. This CDR3 region has 14 residues. Trimming stripped 1 base from V and 4 bases from J, with 9 bases between. Per germline, CDR1 SGHTA and CDR2 FQGNSA. CDR3 loop: CASSLGASSDTQYF. The CDR3 DNA follows: TGTGCCAGCAGCTTAGGGGCTAGTTCAGATACGCAGTATTTT.

This clonotype appeared a few times. The chain couples TRBV2 to TRBJ1-3, with 7 bases matching TRBD1. V dropped 5 bases and J dropped 0; count of bases not matched to a gene: 4. Looked up from germline, CDR1 is SNHLY and CDR2 is FYNNEI. The CDR3 length is 15 residues. The CDR3 DNA sequence: TGTGCCAGCAGTATGACAGGGATCTCTGGAAACACCATATATTTT. It is translated as CASSMTGISGNTIYF.

This clonotype was observed many times. The rearrangement joins TRBV7-2 to TRBJ1-2, with 8 bases aligning to TRBD1. Germline CDR1 and CDR2: SGHTA and FQGNSA. J gave up 8 bases and V 4 bases, and 6 bases lay outside the gene matches. The CDR3 has 13 residues. The CDR3 nucleotides are TGTGCCAGCAGCTCGGACAGGGAGGGAGGCTACACCTTC. Amino acids: CASSSDREGGYTF.

The sample holds many counts of this clonotype. The DNA is left out, because the CDR3 cannot be placed on it with certainty; the CDR3 is given as TCRdb lists it. The chain links TRBV7-2 to TRBJ2-7; TRBD1, the table's D call, lacks a check against the DNA. The length of the CDR3 is 12 amino acids, counting both ends. CDR1 SGHTA and CDR2 FQGNSA come from the germline V gene. CDR3: CASSFGAGEQYF.

The V call is TRBV28, the J call TRBJ2-3; D call uncertain. The V and J ends lost 5 bases and 4 bases respectively, with 19 bases between them. Germline CDR1 reads MDHEN; CDR2 reads SYDVKM. This CDR3 comprises 16 residues. CDR3 sequence reads: CASSPLVLRGPDTQYF. CDR3 nucleotides: TGTGCCAGCAGTCCCCTGGTCCTCCGTGGCCCAGATACGCAGTATTTT.

This clonotype has a count of ten or more. The chain is built from TRBV7-8 and TRBJ1-6; TRBD1 matches 7 bases. J lost 7 bases, V lost 0 bases, and 6 bases had no gene match. Germline CDR1 reads SGHVS; CDR2 reads FQNEAQ. The CDR3 runs to 16 residues. The CDR3: CASSLAGGTANSPLHF. CDR3 in DNA: TGTGCCAGCAGCTTAGCTGGGGGGACAGCAAATTCACCCCTCCACTTT.

The chain has TRBV28 and TRBJ1-2; 7 bases align to TRBD1. This CDR3 has 14 amino acids. V lost 4 bases to trimming and J lost 6 bases; unmatched junction nucleotides: 8. Looked up from germline, CDR1 is MDHEN and CDR2 is SYDVKM. The CDR3 sequence: CASSSMTGTHGYTF. The CDR3 nucleotides read TGTGCCAGCAGTTCAATGACAGGGACGCATGGCTACACCTTC.

This clonotype was detected only a few times. This chain links TRBV7-9 with TRBJ2-7; D possibly uses TRBD1 or TRBD2 (6 bases each). Trimming cost V 5 bases and J 2 bases, with 13 bases left between them. The CDR3 has 14 residues. Per germline, CDR1 SEHNR and CDR2 FQNEAQ (reference sequence). The CDR3 loop is CASSDRTGAYEQYF. The CDR3 coding sequence is TGTGCCAGCAGCGACAGGACGGGGGCCTACGAGCAGTACTTC.

This clonotype has a handful of counts. The chain combines TRBV29-1 with TRBJ1-2; TRBD1 is a possible D gene (6 bases). The CDR3 extends over 10 amino acids. With 7 bases removed from V and 8 bases from J, the gap between germline ends came to 11 bases. Germline CDR1 is SQVTM and CDR2 is ANQGSEA. CDR3 DNA: TGCAGCGCAGGGGAACGCGGCTACACCTTC. Residues: CSAGERGYTF.

There are a few counts of this clonotype. The rearrangement joins TRBV28 to TRBJ1-2, with TRBD1 matching over 9 bases. In germline, CDR1 is MDHEN, CDR2 SYDVKM. The CDR3 loop spans 14 amino acids. Losses at the gene ends were 5 bases for V and 4 bases for J; bases not matched to a gene: 5. For the CDR3, the DNA is TGTGCCAGCAGTCGGGACAGGGTTTCCTATGGCTACACCTTC. Protein product: CASSRDRVSYGYTF.

CDR3 region: CASKAGAVANEQFF. The CDR3 nucleotides read TGTGCCAGCAAAGCGGGGGCCGTGGCTAATGAGCAGTTCTTC. The chain employs TRBV7-3 and TRBJ2-1; TRBD2 aligns across 8 bases. J was trimmed by 7 bases and V by 7 bases; bases with no gene match: 9. This CDR3 is built from 14 residues. The V gene's germline CDR1 is SGHTA and CDR2 FQGTGA.